This TCR beta chain was documented in a study of T cells in Graves' hyperthyroidism and ophthalmopathy. The study, taken as a whole, reports: Blood samples included most of the expanded thyroid clonotypes exceeding 0.001.

V was pared by 8 bases and J by 5 bases, with 16 bases between. This CDR3 comprises 13 residues. Lactation, pregnancy, other autoimmune disease or uncontrolled infection led to exclusion of patients. Diagnosis rested on symptoms, serum thyroxine and TRAb, thyroid ultrasound, and orbital computed tomography. As to this clonotype: Its specificity is not known.

Amplified TCR beta CDR3 regions came from RNA transcripts. The HTBI primer set served for first-round RT-PCR of the TCR CDR3. TCRdb analysed the multiplex PCR reads with MiXCR anew, one entry per CDR3 protein. This sample has about 500,000 distinct CDR3 sequences; 46% occur once, and the top ten carry about two fifths. The chain is built from TRBV12-3 or TRBV12-4 and TRBJ2-7, with a weak D call TRBD2 (7 bases). The sequencing input was peripheral blood or thyroid tissue (not recorded which). The clonotype originates from an adult woman with Graves' disease, either hyperthyroidism or ophthalmopathy (not recorded which). The CDR3 coding sequence is TGTGCCAGCGGACAGCGGGGTTCCCACGAGCAGTACTTC. The encoded protein is CASGQRGSHEQYF.